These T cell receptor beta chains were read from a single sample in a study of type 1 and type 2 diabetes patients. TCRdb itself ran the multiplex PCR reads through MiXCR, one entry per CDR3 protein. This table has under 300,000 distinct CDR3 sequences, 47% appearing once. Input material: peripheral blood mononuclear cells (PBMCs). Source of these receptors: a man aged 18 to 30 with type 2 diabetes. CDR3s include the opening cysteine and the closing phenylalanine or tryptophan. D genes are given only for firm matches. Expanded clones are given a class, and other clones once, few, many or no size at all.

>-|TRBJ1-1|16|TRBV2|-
TGTGCCAGCAGTGAGGGGGTCGGACAGAAGAACACTGAAGCTTTCTTT
CASSEGVGQKNTEAFF
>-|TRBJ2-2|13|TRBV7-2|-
TGTGCCAGCAGCTTATTATCGTACGGGGAGCTGTTTTTT
CASSLLSYGELFF
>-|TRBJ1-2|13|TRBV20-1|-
TGCAGTGCTAAGGCGGGAATTTACTATGGCTACACCTTC
CSAKAGIYYGYTF
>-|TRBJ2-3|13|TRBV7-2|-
TGTGCCAGCAGCTCAAGGAACACAGATACGCAGTATTTT
CASSSRNTDTQYF
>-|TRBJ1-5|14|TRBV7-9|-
TGTGCCAGCAGCTTAGGGGAGGGTTACCAGCCCCAGCATTTT
CASSLGEGYQPQHF
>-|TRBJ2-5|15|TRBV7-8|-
TGTGCCAGCAGCTTACTATCCCCACCCGGAGAGACCCAGTACTTC
CASSLLSPPGETQYF
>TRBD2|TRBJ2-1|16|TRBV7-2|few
TGTGCCAGCAGCTTCCAGGGACTAGCGGGAAACAATGAGCAGTTCTTC
CASSFQGLAGNNEQFF
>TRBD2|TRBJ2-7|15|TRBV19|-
TGTGCCAGTAGTATCGGGCTAGCGGGAGTTGGCGAGCAGTACTTC
CASSIGLAGVGEQYF
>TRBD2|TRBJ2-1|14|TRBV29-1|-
TGCAGCGTTGCCCGACTAGCGGGAGGATTGGAGCAGTTCTTC
CSVARLAGGLEQFF
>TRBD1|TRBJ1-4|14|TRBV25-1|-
TGTGCCAGCGGAAACAGGGGGAGCTATGAAAAACTGTTTTTT
CASGNRGSYEKLFF
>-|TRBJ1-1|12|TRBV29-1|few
TGCAGCGTGAGGGCTGGGAACACTGAAGCTTTCTTT
CSVRAGNTEAFF
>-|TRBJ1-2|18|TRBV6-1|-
TGTGCCAGCAGTGAAGAGGTAGGAGTCCGCAGCTTATACTATGGCTACACCTTC
CASSEEVGVRSLYYGYTF
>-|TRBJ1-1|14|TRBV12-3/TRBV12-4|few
TGTGCCAGCAGTTTGGGGGGATCGGTAGCTGAAGCTTTCTTT
CASSLGGSVAEAFF
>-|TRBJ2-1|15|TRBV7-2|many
TGTGCCAGCAGCCCCACCCGATCAACTAACAATGAGCAGTTCTTC
CASSPTRSTNNEQFF
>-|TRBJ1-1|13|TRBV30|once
TGTGCCTGGAGCGTACGGGGGGACGCTGAAGCTTTCTTT
CAWSVRGDAEAFF
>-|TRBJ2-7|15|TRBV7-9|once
TGTGCCAGCAGCCGTGGGGGGGGGCTCTCCTACGAGCAGTACTTC
CASSRGGGLSYEQYF
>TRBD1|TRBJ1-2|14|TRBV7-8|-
TGTGCCAGCAGCTTGCGGGTAACAGGGGGTGGCTACACCTTC
CASSLRVTGGGYTF
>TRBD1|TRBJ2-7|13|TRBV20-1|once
TGCAGTGCTAACCGGGGACAGACCTACGAGCAGTACTTC
CSANRGQTYEQYF
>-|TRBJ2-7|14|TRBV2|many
TGTGCCAGCAGTGCGGGGACAAATACAAACGAGCAGTACTTC
CASSAGTNTNEQYF
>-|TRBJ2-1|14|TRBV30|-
TGTGCCTGGAGTTTCGGGAGCTCCTACAATGAGCAGTTCTTC
CAWSFGSSYNEQFF
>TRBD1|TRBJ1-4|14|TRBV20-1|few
TGCAGTGCTTGGAGGGGGACAGGGGGCGGAAAACTGTTTTTT
CSAWRGTGGGKLFF
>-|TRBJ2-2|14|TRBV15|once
TGTGCCACCAGCAGAGAGGTGGGAAACGGTGAGCTGTTTTTT
CATSREVGNGELFF
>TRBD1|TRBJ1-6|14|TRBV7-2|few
TGCGCCAGCAGCCTATCAGGGGGACATTCACCCCTCCACTTT
CASSLSGGHSPLHF
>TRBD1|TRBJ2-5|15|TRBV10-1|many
TGCGCCAGCACACAAGCTGGGACAGGGTGGGAGACCCAGTACTTC
CASTQAGTGWETQYF
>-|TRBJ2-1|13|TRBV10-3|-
TGTGCCATCAGTGAGGTAGGGAGCAAAGAGCAGTTCTTC
CAISEVGSKEQFF